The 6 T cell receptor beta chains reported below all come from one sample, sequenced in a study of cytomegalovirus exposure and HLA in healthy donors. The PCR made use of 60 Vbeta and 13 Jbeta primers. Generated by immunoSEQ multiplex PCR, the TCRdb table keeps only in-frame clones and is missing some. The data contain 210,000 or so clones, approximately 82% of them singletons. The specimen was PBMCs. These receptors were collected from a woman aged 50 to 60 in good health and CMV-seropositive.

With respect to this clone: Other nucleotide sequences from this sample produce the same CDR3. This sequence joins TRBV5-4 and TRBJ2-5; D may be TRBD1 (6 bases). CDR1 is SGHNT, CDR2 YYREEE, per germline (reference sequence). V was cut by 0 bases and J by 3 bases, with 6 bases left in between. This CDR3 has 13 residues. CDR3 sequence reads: CASSLDREETQYF. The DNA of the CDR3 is TGTGCCAGCAGCTTGGACAGGGAAGAGACCCAGTACTTC.

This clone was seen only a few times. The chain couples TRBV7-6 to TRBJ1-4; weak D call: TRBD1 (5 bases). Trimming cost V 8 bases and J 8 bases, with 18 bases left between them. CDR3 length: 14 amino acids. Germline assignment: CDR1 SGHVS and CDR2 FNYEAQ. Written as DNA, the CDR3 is TGTGCCAGCGCCGAGATGGGGGGTGGAGAAAAACTGTTTTTT. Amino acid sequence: CASAEMGGGEKLFF.

The CDR3 spells CASSPGTGELFF. DNA of the CDR3: TGTGCCAGCAGTCCGGGGACCGGGGAGCTGTTTTTT. This chain uses TRBV27 with TRBJ2-2; D possibly corresponds to TRBD2 (5 bases). The CDR3 consists of 12 residues. Germline V gene sequence: CDR1 MNHEY, CDR2 SMNVEV (reference sequence). The V end was cut by 5 bases, the J end by 5 bases, with 6 bases between.

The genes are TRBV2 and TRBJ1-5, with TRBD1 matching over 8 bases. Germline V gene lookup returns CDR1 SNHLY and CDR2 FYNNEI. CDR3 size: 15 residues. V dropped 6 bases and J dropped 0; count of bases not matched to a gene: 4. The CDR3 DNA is TGTGCCAGCAGGGCCAGGGGGCTTAGCAATCAGCCCCAGCATTTT. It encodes CASRARGLSNQPQHF.

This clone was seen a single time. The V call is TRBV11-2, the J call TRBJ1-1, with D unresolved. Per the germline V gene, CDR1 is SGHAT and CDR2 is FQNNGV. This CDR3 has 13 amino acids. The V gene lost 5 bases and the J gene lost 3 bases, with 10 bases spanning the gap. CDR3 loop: CASSQVMDTEAFF. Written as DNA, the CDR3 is TGTGCCAGCAGCCAGGTGATGGACACTGAAGCTTTCTTT. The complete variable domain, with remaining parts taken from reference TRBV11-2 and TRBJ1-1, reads EAGVAQSPRYKIIEKRQSVAFWCNPISGHATLYWYQQILGQGPKLLIQFQNNGVVDDSQLPKDRFSAERLKGVDSTLKIQPAKLEDSAVYLCASSQVMDTEAFFGQGTRLTVV.

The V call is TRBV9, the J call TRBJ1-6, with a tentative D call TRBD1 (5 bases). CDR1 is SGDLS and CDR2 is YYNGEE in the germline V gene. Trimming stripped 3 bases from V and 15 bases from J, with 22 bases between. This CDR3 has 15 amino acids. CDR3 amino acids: CASSATGTTNTVLHF. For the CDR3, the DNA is TGTGCCAGCAGCGCGACCGGGACTACAAATACGGTCCTCCACTTT.